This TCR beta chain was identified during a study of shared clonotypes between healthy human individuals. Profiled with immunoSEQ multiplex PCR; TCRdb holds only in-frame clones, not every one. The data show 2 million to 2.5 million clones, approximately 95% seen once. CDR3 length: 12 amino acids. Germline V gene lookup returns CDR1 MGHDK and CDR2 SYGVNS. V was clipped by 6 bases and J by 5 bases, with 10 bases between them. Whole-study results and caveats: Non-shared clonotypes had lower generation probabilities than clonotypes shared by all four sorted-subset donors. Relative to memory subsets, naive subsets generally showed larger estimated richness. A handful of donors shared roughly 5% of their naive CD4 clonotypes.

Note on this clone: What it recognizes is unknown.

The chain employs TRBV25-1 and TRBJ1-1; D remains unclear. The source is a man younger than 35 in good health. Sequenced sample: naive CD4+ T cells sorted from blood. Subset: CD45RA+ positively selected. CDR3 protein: CASSRGGTEAFF. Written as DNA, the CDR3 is TGTGCCAGCAGCAGAGGTGGGACTGAAGCTTTCTTT.